The 6 T cell receptor beta chains in this list originate from one sample, sequenced in a study of pediatric ulcerative colitis (dated by TCRdb to the late 2010s). Library preparation used the immunoSEQ multiplex PCR assay. Not all clones reach the TCRdb copy of this immuneACCESS table, which keeps in-frame sequences only. Checked studies attribute under half of the gap to unresolved V genes and leave the rest unexplained. Present in this sample are tens of thousands of clones, just over 75% of which were seen just once. Roughly 5.2% of the sample is taken by the ten largest. Material: blood. The origin of the receptors is a boy aged 5-17 years with moderate ulcerative colitis.

The V and J genes are TRBV18 and TRBJ1-3; D gene ambiguous. The V end was cut by 2 bases, the J end by 0 bases, with 11 bases between. The CDR3 has 16 amino acids. Germline-derived CDR1 and CDR2 are KGHSH and LQKENI. CDR3 sequence (DNA): TGTGCCAGCTCACCATCCGGAGGAGGCTCTGGAAACACCATATATTTT. Translation: CASSPSGGGSGNTIYF.

This chain uses TRBV15 with TRBJ1-1; D is unresolved. V gave up 3 bases and J gave up 0 bases, with 5 bases separating them. CDR3 size: 13 residues. Per the germline V gene, CDR1 is LNHNV and CDR2 is YYDKDF (reference sequence). CDR3 amino acids: CATSSRMNTEAFF. The DNA of the CDR3 is TGTGCCACCAGCAGCCGGATGAACACTGAAGCTTTCTTT.

Only a few counts were recorded for this clone. The J gene is TRBJ1-1, the V gene TRBV25-1, with D uncertain. The CDR3 runs 11 residues. CDR1 MGHDK and CDR2 SYGVNS come from the germline V gene. The V end lost 7 bases, the J end lost 10 bases, and 13 bases lay between the germline ends. CDR3 protein: CASTLGPGAFF. The DNA of the CDR3 is TGTGCCAGCACTCTGGGCCCGGGAGCTTTCTTT.

Only one count was recorded for this clone. The genes are TRBV19 and TRBJ2-2; 11 bases are shared with TRBD2. The germline gives CDR1 LNHDA, CDR2 SQIVND (reference sequence). V shed 7 bases and J 0 bases; nucleotides not matched to a gene: 10. This CDR3 is 18 amino acids long. The CDR3 DNA follows: TGTGCCAGTACGAGAGGGACTAGCGGCAACGCGAACACCGGGGAGCTGTTTTTT. The encoded protein is CASTRGTSGNANTGELFF.

The chain has TRBV30 and TRBJ1-1, with D unresolved. This CDR3 is 13 amino acids long. Germline lookup yields CDR1 GTSNPN and CDR2 SVGIG (reference sequence). V lost 1 base to trimming and J lost 1 base, with 7 bases between them. The DNA of the CDR3 is TGTGCCTGGAGTGCGCAGGAGAACACTGAAGCTTTCTTT. Protein sequence: CAWSAQENTEAFF.

The chain uses TRBV27 and TRBJ2-7; no firm D call. Germline CDR1 and CDR2: MNHEY and SMNVEV (reference sequence). Between the trimmed V and J ends, which lost 8 bases and 4 bases, there was a span of 3 bases. The CDR3 loop spans 9 amino acids. Here the CDR3 reads CASGYEQYF. In nucleotides, the CDR3 is TGTGCCAGCGGTTACGAGCAGTACTTC.